The 32 T cell receptor beta chains below were found in one sample sequenced in a study of blood T cell repertoires in COVID-19. TCRdb keeps only in-frame clones here, not all; method: immunoSEQ multiplex PCR. Of about 190,000 clones in the sample, 75% to 90% were seen once. Material for sequencing was peripheral blood. The receptors originated from a man aged 25 to 45 with acute or convalescent COVID-19.

The chain carries TRBV21-1 and TRBJ2-7; no DNA check was done on the table's D call, TRBD2. TRBV21-1 is annotated as a pseudogene. The CDR3 runs to 16 residues. CDR3: CASSNLGLARFYEQYF. The CDR3 DNA sequence: TGTGCCAGCAGCAATCTAGGACTAGCGAGATTCTACGAGCAGTACTTC.

The J gene is TRBJ2-3, the V gene TRBV5-1, with TRBD1 as a possible D gene (6 bases). The CDR3 covers 14 residues. Germline CDR1 and CDR2: SGHRS and YFSETQ. Between the trimmed V and J ends, which lost 4 bases and 4 bases, there was a span of 13 bases. The CDR3 DNA sequence: TGCGCCAGCAGCCCACGGACAGCTGCAGATACGCAGTATTTT. This translates into CASSPRTAADTQYF. Together with reference TRBV5-1 and TRBJ2-3, the CDR3 gives the full variable domain: KAGVTQTPRYLIKTRGQQVTLSCSPISGHRSVSWYQQTPGQGLQFLFEYFSETQRNKGNFPGRFSGRQFSNSRSEMNVSTLELGDSALYLCASSPRTAADTQYFGPGTRLTVL.

CDR3 protein: CASRGQEINEKLFF. In nucleotides, the CDR3 is TGTGCCAGCAGGGGACAGGAGATAAATGAAAAACTGTTTTTT. The chain joins TRBV7-9 to TRBJ1-4; 8 nucleotides agree with TRBD1. CDR3 length: 14 residues. Unmatched junction bases numbered 5, after V lost 6 bases and J lost 5 bases. Germline lookup yields CDR1 SEHNR and CDR2 FQNEAQ (reference sequence). Looking up the rest from reference TRBV7-9 and TRBJ1-4 gives the full variable domain: DTGVSQNPRHKITKRGQNVTFRCDPISEHNRLYWYRQTLGQGPEFLTYFQNEAQLEKSRLLSDRFSAERPKGSFSTLEIQRTEQGDSAMYLCASRGQEINEKLFFGSGTQLSVL.

The chain joins TRBV4-1 to TRBJ1-5, with a tentative D call TRBD1 (6 bases). Trimming stripped 2 bases from V and 7 bases from J, with 15 bases between. Germline CDR1 is MGHRA and CDR2 is YSYEKL. This CDR3 spans 15 amino acids. The CDR3 DNA follows: TGCGCCAGCAGCCAAAGCGGACAGAAAGGACAGCCCCAGCATTTT. Translating it yields CASSQSGQKGQPQHF.

V usage is TRBV10-1 and J usage is TRBJ1-5; 7 bases line up with TRBD1. The CDR3 has 13 residues. Germline values: CDR1 WNHNN, CDR2 SYGVQD (reference sequence). Trimming removed 4 bases from V and 7 bases from J; junction bases left unmatched: 4. The chain's CDR3 is CASSGGGGQPQHF. The CDR3 nucleotides read TGCGCCAGCAGTGGAGGGGGCGGCCAGCCCCAGCATTTT.

This chain uses TRBV7-9 with TRBJ1-3, with 8 bases matching TRBD1. Germline-derived CDR1 and CDR2 are SEHNR and FQNEAQ (reference sequence). The CDR3 consists of 15 residues. V lost 6 bases to trimming and J lost 4 bases; unmatched junction nucleotides: 8. CDR3 in amino acids: CASRPGTGRGNTIYF. The CDR3 DNA reads TGTGCCAGCAGGCCCGGGACAGGCAGGGGAAACACCATATATTTT.

This chain joins TRBV9 and TRBJ1-1; TRBD1 aligns across 9 bases. CDR3 length: 17 amino acids. Trimming at V came to 4 bases and at J to 3 bases, leaving 13 bases not matched to a gene. CDR1 is SGDLS and CDR2 is YYNGEE in the germline V gene. Written as DNA, the CDR3 is TGTGCCAGCAGCTCCCAGATTACAGGGGGCTGGGACACTGAAGCTTTCTTT. Its protein is CASSSQITGGWDTEAFF.

The CDR3 reads CASSRKRGGSPYTDTQYF. The CDR3 DNA sequence: TGCGCCAGCAGCAGAAAGCGGGGGGGCTCCCCCTACACAGATACGCAGTATTTT. The J gene is TRBJ2-3, the V gene TRBV5-1; 10 nucleotides align to TRBD2. Germline values: CDR1 SGHRS, CDR2 YFSETQ. V lost 4 bases and J lost 2; bases outside the gene matches: 13. CDR3 length equals 18 residues.

This chain joins TRBV6-5 and TRBJ1-1; TRBD1 matches at 8 bases. V gave up 4 bases and J gave up 6 bases; unmatched junction bases: 13. Germline-derived CDR1 and CDR2 are MNHEY and SVGAGI. The CDR3 covers 16 residues. This CDR3 reads CASSFQRSGGEAEAFF. Written as DNA, the CDR3 is TGTGCCAGCAGTTTCCAACGGTCAGGGGGCGAGGCTGAAGCTTTCTTT.

The chain couples TRBV7-8 to TRBJ1-2, with 8 bases identical to TRBD1. The CDR3 is made up of 15 amino acids. V gave up 5 bases and J gave up 8 bases; unmatched junction bases: 13. Germline CDR1 reads SGHVS; CDR2 reads FQNEAQ. CDR3 protein: CASSPPLTGDFGYTF. CDR3 sequence (DNA): TGTGCCAGCAGCCCGCCTCTGACAGGGGATTTCGGCTACACCTTC.

The chain recombines TRBV7-2 with TRBJ2-1; 10 nucleotides agree with TRBD2. Germline V gene lookup returns CDR1 SGHTA and CDR2 FQGNSA. Losses at the gene ends were 3 bases for V and 3 bases for J; bases not matched to a gene: 2. This CDR3 region has 15 residues. The CDR3, as DNA: TGTGCCAGCAGCTTCGGACTAGCGGACTACAATGAGCAGTTCTTC. It specifies CASSFGLADYNEQFF. Looking up the rest from reference TRBV7-2 and TRBJ2-1 gives the full variable domain: GAGVSQSPSNKVTEKGKDVELRCDPISGHTALYWYRQSLGQGLEFLIYFQGNSAPDKSGLPSDRFSAERTGGSVSTLTIQRTQQEDSAVYLCASSFGLADYNEQFFGPGTRLTVL.

The chain couples TRBV29-1 to TRBJ2-2; D uncertain. There are 14 residues in the CDR3. The germline V gene encodes CDR1 SQVTM and CDR2 ANQGSEA. V lost 4 bases, J lost 4 bases, and 13 bases lay in between. The CDR3: CSVAPSASTGELFF. The CDR3 DNA reads TGCAGCGTTGCGCCATCGGCTAGCACCGGGGAGCTGTTTTTT.

The chain carries TRBV5-1 and TRBJ2-3, with 8 bases matching TRBD2. CDR1 and CDR2 from the germline V gene are SGHRS and YFSETQ. Trimming removed 2 bases from V and 5 bases from J; junction bases left unmatched: 10. The CDR3 sequence is 16 residues long. The CDR3, as DNA: TGCGCCAGCAGCTTAGTTCCAGCGGGGGAGGAAGATACGCAGTATTTT. Its translation: CASSLVPAGEEDTQYF.

This sequence joins TRBV4-1 and TRBJ2-7; D gene ambiguous. This CDR3 region has 15 residues. Germline CDR1 and CDR2: MGHRA and YSYEKL. Trimming stripped 4 bases from V and 0 bases from J, with 13 bases between. CDR3 amino acids: CASSPAAHLSYEQYF. The CDR3 DNA follows: TGCGCCAGCAGCCCGGCGGCTCACCTCTCCTACGAGCAGTACTTC.

The table lists this clone with a few counts. The rearrangement joins TRBV6-5 to TRBJ2-3; 9 nucleotides match TRBD2. V was pared by 5 bases and J by 1 base, with 4 bases of the junction left unmatched. CDR1 is MNHEY and CDR2 is SVGAGI in the germline V gene. CDR3 length: 15 amino acids. This chain's CDR3 is CASSQLAGGTDTQYF. Here the CDR3 DNA reads TGTGCCAGCAGTCAGTTAGCGGGAGGCACAGATACGCAGTATTTT.

The rearrangement joins TRBV19 to TRBJ2-6, with D possibly being TRBD1 (5 bases). The V gene lost 5 bases and the J gene lost 4 bases, with 18 bases spanning the gap. Per the germline V gene, CDR1 is LNHDA and CDR2 is SQIVND (reference sequence). The CDR3 is made up of 17 amino acids. In DNA form, the CDR3 reads TGTGCCAGTAGTCCCCTTCCCCAGGGCGCCGGGGCCAACGTCCTGACTTTC. Its protein product is CASSPLPQGAGANVLTF.

The chain has TRBV5-1 and TRBJ1-1; 7 bases agree with TRBD1. The length of the CDR3 is 18 residues. Losses at the gene ends were 3 bases for V and 1 base for J; bases not matched to a gene: 15. Germline assignment: CDR1 SGHRS and CDR2 YFSETQ. The DNA for the CDR3 is TGCGCCAGCAGCTCTCATTCCGGGACAGTAAAGGGGAACACTGAAGCTTTCTTT. Translating it yields CASSSHSGTVKGNTEAFF. Full variable domain (rest looked up from reference TRBV5-1 and TRBJ1-1): KAGVTQTPRYLIKTRGQQVTLSCSPISGHRSVSWYQQTPGQGLQFLFEYFSETQRNKGNFPGRFSGRQFSNSRSEMNVSTLELGDSALYLCASSSHSGTVKGNTEAFFGQGTRLTVV.

The rearrangement links TRBV18 to TRBJ2-5; D gene unclear. V was pared by 5 bases and J by 2 bases, with 12 bases between. This CDR3 has 14 amino acids. CDR1 is KGHSH and CDR2 is LQKENI in the germline V gene. This CDR3 reads CASSIAAEQETQYF. CDR3 nucleotides: TGTGCCAGCTCAATCGCGGCGGAACAAGAGACCCAGTACTTC.

The V and J genes are TRBV18 and TRBJ1-1; unclear D gene. The germline V gene has CDR1 KGHSH and CDR2 LQKENI. V gave up 1 base and J gave up 2 bases, with 5 bases separating them. This CDR3 comprises 13 residues. CDR3 loop: CASSPLLNTEAFF. The DNA of the CDR3 is TGTGCCAGCTCACCACTCCTTAACACTGAAGCTTTCTTT.

The chain's CDR3 is CASSRQGSLSYTF. CDR3 DNA: TGTGCCAGCAGCCGACAGGGTTCCTTGAGCTACACCTTC. This rearrangement joins TRBV5-4 to TRBJ1-2; TRBD1 matches at 7 bases. J lost 9 bases, V lost 4 bases, and 9 bases had no gene match. Germline values: CDR1 SGHNT, CDR2 YYREEE (reference sequence). This CDR3 spans 13 amino acids.

The chain employs TRBV18 and TRBJ2-3; 7 nucleotides align to TRBD1. CDR3 length equals 16 residues. Germline V gene lookup returns CDR1 KGHSH and CDR2 LQKENI. The V segment lost 4 bases and the J segment 0 bases; nucleotides outside the gene matches: 7. The CDR3 bases are TGTGCCAGCTCACTGCGACAGGGTACTAGCACAGATACGCAGTATTTT. Translated, it gives CASSLRQGTSTDTQYF.

The genes are TRBV3-1 (or the pseudogene TRBV3-2) and TRBJ1-1, with TRBD1 matching 9 bases. Germline trimming cut 9 bases from V and 6 bases from J; bases unmatched to any gene: 11. In germline, CDR1 is LGHDT, CDR2 YNNKEL (reference sequence). This CDR3 region has 14 residues. The CDR3 region is CASRDRAARSEAFF. DNA for the CDR3: TGTGCCAGTAGGGACAGGGCAGCTCGGTCTGAAGCTTTCTTT.

The chain joins TRBV28 to TRBJ1-2; 10 bases match TRBD1. Germline CDR1 MDHEN, CDR2 SYDVKM. J gave up 7 bases and V 5 bases, and 25 bases lay outside the gene matches. CDR3 size: 20 residues. The CDR3 protein is CASSPSWVTGQGLIGGGYTF. In DNA form, the CDR3 reads TGTGCCAGCAGTCCCTCGTGGGTGACGGGACAGGGGCTTATAGGGGGTGGCTACACCTTC.

This chain uses TRBV28 with TRBJ2-1; D is perhaps TRBD2 (7 bases). Germline CDR1 MDHEN, CDR2 SYDVKM. Trimming left V 3 bases short and J 7 bases short, with 13 bases between. CDR3 length equals 14 residues. This CDR3 reads CASSFAGAVNEQFF. As DNA, the CDR3 is TGTGCCAGCAGTTTTGCGGGGGCGGTTAATGAGCAGTTCTTC.

The V call is TRBV30, the J call TRBJ1-4; 7 bases fit TRBD1. Trimming cost V 2 bases and J 0 bases; bases outside gene matches: 12. The germline gives CDR1 GTSNPN, CDR2 SVGIG (reference sequence). This CDR3 has 18 amino acids. CDR3 sequence: CAWSHRVSGQATNEKLFF. The DNA for the CDR3 is TGTGCCTGGAGTCACAGGGTTAGCGGACAGGCAACTAATGAAAAACTGTTTTTT.

The chain employs TRBV7-9 and TRBJ2-5, with 8 bases matching TRBD1. Germline CDR1 reads SEHNR; CDR2 reads FQNEAQ (reference sequence). The CDR3 length is 15 residues. Germline trimming cut 6 bases from V and 0 bases from J; bases unmatched to any gene: 6. This CDR3 is CASRPIQGDQETQYF. The CDR3 DNA reads TGTGCCAGCAGACCGATACAGGGGGACCAAGAGACCCAGTACTTC. Looking up the rest from reference TRBV7-9 and TRBJ2-5 gives the full variable domain: DTGVSQNPRHKITKRGQNVTFRCDPISEHNRLYWYRQTLGQGPEFLTYFQNEAQLEKSRLLSDRFSAERPKGSFSTLEIQRTEQGDSAMYLCASRPIQGDQETQYFGPGTRLLVL.

V gene TRBV28 combines with J gene TRBJ1-6; 8 nucleotides match TRBD1. Germline V gives CDR1 MDHEN, CDR2 SYDVKM. V shed 1 base, J shed 0 bases, and the junction held 8 bases outside the gene matches. The CDR3 totals 19 residues. CDR3 protein: CASSLSRQGLSSYNSPLHF. The CDR3 bases are TGTGCCAGCAGTTTATCTAGACAGGGGCTTAGCTCCTATAATTCACCCCTCCACTTT.

Only one count was recorded for this clone. This chain uses TRBV28 with TRBJ1-2, with D perhaps TRBD1 (5 bases). Trimming took 5 bases from V and 4 from J, leaving 23 bases between them. Germline assignment: CDR1 MDHEN and CDR2 SYDVKM. The CDR3 is 17 amino acids. This CDR3 is CASSPDPRAADSYGYTF. The DNA of the CDR3 is TGTGCCAGCAGTCCAGACCCCCGGGCAGCCGACAGCTATGGCTACACCTTC.

The rearrangement links TRBV18 to TRBJ2-7, with 9 bases lining up with TRBD2. This CDR3 contains 14 residues. After removal of 3 bases from V and 4 bases from J, the junction contained 4 bases not matched to a gene. Per germline, CDR1 KGHSH and CDR2 LQKENI. The CDR3 coding sequence is TGTGCCAGCTCACCCGCTAGCGGGATTTACGAGCAGTACTTC. This encodes CASSPASGIYEQYF.

This rearrangement joins TRBV9 to TRBJ1-6; D is perhaps TRBD1 (5 bases). Germline V gene sequence: CDR1 SGDLS, CDR2 YYNGEE. V shed 0 bases and J shed 1 base, with 11 bases lying between them. This CDR3 spans 17 amino acids. Written as DNA, the CDR3 is TGTGCCAGCAGCGTAGCGGGGGGAGGGTCCTATAATTCACCCCTCCACTTT. Translating it yields CASSVAGGGSYNSPLHF.

V and J are TRBV30 and TRBJ1-4; maybe TRBD1 (6 bases). Trimming removed 0 bases at V and 8 bases at J, with 16 bases between. The CDR3 totals 15 residues. The germline V gene encodes CDR1 GTSNPN and CDR2 SVGIG (reference sequence). Here the CDR3 reads CAWSVLFRQEEKLFF. CDR3 coding DNA: TGTGCCTGGAGTGTACTTTTCCGACAGGAGGAAAAACTGTTTTTT.

V gene TRBV5-1 combines with J gene TRBJ2-3; 10 bases map to TRBD2. The germline CDR1 and CDR2 sequences are SGHRS and YFSETQ. This CDR3 has 14 amino acids. V shed 6 bases, J shed 4 bases, and the junction held 5 bases outside the gene matches. DNA for the CDR3: TGCGCCAGCACCCGAGCGGGAGGGTCAGATACGCAGTATTTT. This gives the protein CASTRAGGSDTQYF. Full variable domain (outside the CDR3, taken from reference TRBV5-1 and TRBJ2-3): KAGVTQTPRYLIKTRGQQVTLSCSPISGHRSVSWYQQTPGQGLQFLFEYFSETQRNKGNFPGRFSGRQFSNSRSEMNVSTLELGDSALYLCASTRAGGSDTQYFGPGTRLTVL.